The next 26 T cell receptor beta chains were all read from a single sample in a study of T cell repertoires in cytomegalovirus infection. From the reads, TCRdb called clonotypes with MiXCR, one entry per CDR3 protein. The sample has some 250,000 distinct CDR3 sequences; approximately 8.3% are singletons. The sequencing sample was made of PBMCs. Receptors originate from a human donor in good health (CMV status not recorded). Some clones in this sample may be carry-over from other donors' samples.

As concerns this clonotype: A much larger clone lies a single base off, so this may be a read error. This chain joins TRBV20-1 and TRBJ1-1, with D possibly being TRBD1 (5 bases). The CDR3 runs 12 residues. Germline CDR1 and CDR2: DFQATT and SNEGSKA (reference sequence). In DNA, the CDR3 is TGCAGTCCTAGGGGTAGGAACACTGAAGCTTTCTTT. Residues: CSPRGRNTEAFF.

This clonotype appeared many times. The J gene is TRBJ2-2, the V gene TRBV7-9, with 7 bases lining up with TRBD1. The germline V gene encodes CDR1 SEHNR and CDR2 FQNEAQ (reference sequence). The J segment lost 4 bases and the V segment lost 5 bases, leaving 7 bases of the junction unmatched. The CDR3 covers 15 residues. The CDR3 here is CASSTRGGFTGELFF. CDR3 sequence (DNA): TGTGCCAGCAGCACGCGAGGGGGCTTCACCGGGGAGCTGTTTTTT.

This clonotype was seen only a few times. The chain is built from TRBV25-1 and TRBJ1-6; no definite D call. CDR1 and CDR2 from the germline V gene are MGHDK and SYGVNS. Trimming removed 6 bases from V and 4 bases from J, with 7 bases in between. CDR3 length: 13 residues. CDR3 region: CASREQYNSPLHF. DNA of the CDR3: TGTGCCAGCAGGGAACAGTATAATTCACCCCTCCACTTT.

This clonotype was found a few times. The chain links TRBV24-1 to TRBJ2-1; the D gene is possibly TRBD2 (6 bases). The germline gives CDR1 KGHDR, CDR2 SFDVKD. The V end was cut by 10 bases, the J end by 1 base, with 13 bases between. CDR3 length equals 14 residues. The CDR3 DNA is TGTGCCACGGCCCCGGGGACTTCCTACAATGAGCAGTTCTTC. Its protein is CATAPGTSYNEQFF.

This clonotype was observed many times. The chain combines TRBV7-6 with TRBJ2-4; the D gene is possibly TRBD1 (5 bases). The CDR3 runs to 18 residues. In germline, CDR1 is SGHVS, CDR2 FNYEAQ. V was clipped by 0 bases and J by 0 bases, with 15 bases between them. For the CDR3, the DNA is TGTGCCAGCAGCTTAGCGGCCCCTGGACAATCAGCCAAAAACATTCAGTACTTC. Protein product: CASSLAAPGQSAKNIQYF.

Many counts were recorded for this clonotype. This chain uses TRBV28 with TRBJ2-4; tentative D call: TRBD1 (7 bases). The V end lost 5 bases, the J end lost 0 bases, and 14 bases lay between the germline ends. Germline values: CDR1 MDHEN, CDR2 SYDVKM. The CDR3 runs 16 residues. CDR3: CASSTEGAKAKNIQYF. In DNA form, the CDR3 reads TGTGCCAGCAGTACGGAGGGGGCGAAAGCCAAAAACATTCAGTACTTC.

The CDR3 protein is CASSQRGWTAQHF. As DNA, the CDR3 is TGCGCCAGCAGCCAGAGGGGATGGACAGCCCAGCATTTT. The rearrangement uses TRBV4-3 and TRBJ1-5; D perhaps matches TRBD1 (6 bases). CDR1 LGHNA and CDR2 YSLEER come from the germline V gene. CDR3 length equals 13 residues. Trimming removed 3 bases at V and 11 bases at J, with 14 bases between.

This clonotype was detected a few times. This chain uses TRBV12-3 or TRBV12-4 with TRBJ1-1; D unresolved. This CDR3 contains 12 residues. V lost 0 bases, J lost 10 bases, and 9 bases lay in between. The CDR3 is CASSLAVTTAFF. DNA of the CDR3: TGTGCCAGCAGTTTAGCGGTGACGACAGCTTTCTTT.

This clonotype was picked up many times. V and J are TRBV5-8 and TRBJ1-5, with a possible D match to TRBD1 (6 bases). There are 15 residues in the CDR3. The V gene's germline CDR1 is SGHTS and CDR2 YDEGEE. The V end was cut by 2 bases, the J end by 7 bases, with 16 bases between. In DNA, the CDR3 is TGTGCCAGCAGCTTATACGGCGGGGGCGAACAGCCCCAGCATTTT. It codes for CASSLYGGGEQPQHF.

This clonotype has only a few counts. V usage is TRBV20-1 and J usage is TRBJ2-5; no firm D call. V was clipped by 1 base and J by 5 bases, with 5 bases between them. Germline CDR1 is DFQATT and CDR2 is SNEGSKA (reference sequence). The CDR3 length is 11 residues. The CDR3 is CSARAGETQYF. For the CDR3, the DNA is TGCAGTGCTAGAGCCGGGGAGACCCAGTACTTC.

In this sample, this clonotype turned up many times. V and J are TRBV27 and TRBJ2-1, with 9 nucleotides matching TRBD2. The CDR3 spans 15 residues. Trimming cost V 2 bases and J 7 bases; bases outside gene matches: 6. Per germline, CDR1 MNHEY and CDR2 SMNVEV (reference sequence). The DNA of the CDR3 is TGTGCCAGCAGTTTACAATCTAGCGGGGCGAATGAGCAGTTCTTC. Translation gives CASSLQSSGANEQFF.

This clonotype was recorded many times. The chain is built from TRBV6-2 or TRBV6-3 and TRBJ2-6; 10 bases fit TRBD2. Germline values: CDR1 MNHEY, CDR2 SVGEGT. The CDR3 is 18 amino acids. CDR3 bases: TGTGCTACGCAGCTATTCAGCGGGGGGGCCTTTGGGGCCAACGTCCTGACTTTC. Translated: CATQLFSGGAFGANVLTF.

Note on this clonotype: A read error may account for a junction end that differs from germline. V and J are TRBV11-2 and TRBJ2-3; D ambiguous. Germline-derived CDR1 and CDR2 are SGHAT and FQNNGV. The CDR3 extends over 13 amino acids. The CDR3, as DNA: TGTGACAGCAGCTCCCAGGCTCCGGATACGCAGTATTTT. Its translation is CDSSSQAPDTQYF.

This clonotype appeared many times. V gene TRBV7-2 combines with J gene TRBJ1-1; D unresolved. The V gene's germline CDR1 is SGHTA and CDR2 FQGNSA. V shed 3 bases and J shed 4 bases, with 6 bases lying between them. The CDR3 consists of 12 residues. As DNA, the CDR3 is TGTGCCAGCAGCTTCATCAGCACTGAAGCTTTCTTT. This translates into CASSFISTEAFF.

The J gene is TRBJ2-5, the V gene TRBV10-3, with 8 bases identical to TRBD1. After removal of 7 bases from V and 4 bases from J, the junction contained 8 bases not matched to a gene. CDR3 length: 14 residues. The germline V gene has CDR1 ENHRY and CDR2 SYGVKD. This CDR3 is CAIKKGQGVETQYF. The CDR3 nucleotides are TGTGCCATCAAAAAAGGACAGGGAGTAGAGACCCAGTACTTC.

This clonotype was detected a few times. The chain is built from TRBV5-4 and TRBJ1-1; 8 bases map to TRBD1. The CDR3 totals 16 residues. CDR1 is SGHNT and CDR2 is YYREEE in the germline V gene (reference sequence). With 0 bases clipped from V and 2 bases from J, the junction kept 6 bases outside the gene matches. The CDR3 spells CASSLAPDRANTEAFF. The CDR3 DNA is TGTGCCAGCAGCTTGGCCCCGGACAGGGCCAACACTGAAGCTTTCTTT.

This clonotype was observed at least ten times. The rearrangement uses TRBV7-2 and TRBJ1-2; D not resolved. The CDR3 is 11 amino acids. Looked up from germline, CDR1 is SGHTA and CDR2 is FQGNSA. Trimming removed 5 bases at V and 10 bases at J, with 11 bases between. The CDR3: CASSPTQTYTF. For the CDR3, the DNA is TGTGCCAGCAGCCCCACACAGACCTACACCTTC.

This clonotype has at least ten counts. The chain links TRBV7-9 to TRBJ1-5, with 7 positions matching TRBD1. V lost 0 bases, J lost 6 bases, and 2 bases stayed unmatched. The CDR3 loop spans 14 amino acids. From germline, CDR1 is SEHNR and CDR2 FQNEAQ (reference sequence). The CDR3 coding sequence is TGTGCCAGCAGCTTAGCGACAGGGAGTCAGCCCCAGCATTTT. It specifies CASSLATGSQPQHF.

This clonotype appeared many times. The V and J genes are TRBV7-8 and TRBJ1-1; D gene ambiguous. This CDR3 is 15 amino acids long. V was shortened by 1 base and J by 1 base, with 10 bases between the two germline ends. Germline loops: CDR1 SGHVS, CDR2 FQNEAQ. The CDR3 DNA sequence: TGTGCCAGCAGCTTAGGTCAGACACCGAACACTGAAGCTTTCTTT. As protein: CASSLGQTPNTEAFF.

This clonotype was seen ten or more times. J is TRBJ2-3 and V is TRBV7-2, with D possibly being TRBD2 (6 bases). Per the germline V gene, CDR1 is SGHTA and CDR2 is FQGNSA. The CDR3 consists of 18 residues. Trimming cost V 0 bases and J 0 bases, with 16 bases left between them. The CDR3 reads CASSLALYGSTSTDTQYF. The CDR3 region has the DNA TGTGCCAGCAGCTTAGCGCTCTACGGGAGTACTAGCACAGATACGCAGTATTTT.

This clonotype was observed at least ten times. The V call is TRBV12-3 or TRBV12-4, the J call TRBJ2-7; TRBD1 matches 11 bases. This CDR3 has 16 residues. V was clipped by 2 bases and J by 5 bases; unmatched bases: 8. CDR3 residues: CASSLTRDRGNDEQYF. CDR3 sequence (DNA): TGTGCCAGCAGTTTAACCCGGGACAGGGGGAACGACGAGCAGTACTTC.

The V call is TRBV19, the J call TRBJ2-2, with D perhaps being TRBD1 or TRBD2 (5 bases each). The germline V gene has CDR1 LNHDA and CDR2 SQIVND (reference sequence). This CDR3 is built from 19 residues. The V end lost 1 base, the J end lost 2 bases, and 20 bases lay between the germline ends. The CDR3 DNA reads TGTGCCAGTAGTATAGGTCGCTGGGCGCAGGGAGACAACACCGGGGAGCTGTTTTTT. It codes for CASSIGRWAQGDNTGELFF.

This clonotype has more than one count but fewer than ten. The chain links TRBV19 to TRBJ1-1, with no clear D. The V end lost 1 base, the J end lost 4 bases, and 16 bases lay between the germline ends. CDR1 and CDR2 (germline): LNHDA, SQIVND (reference sequence). This CDR3 region has 16 residues. In DNA form, the CDR3 reads TGTGCCAGTAGTATAGTCCTGAGAGGTTCTTTCACTGAAGCTTTCTTT. Protein: CASSIVLRGSFTEAFF.

This clonotype was observed many times. This sequence joins TRBV11-3 and TRBJ1-1; TRBD1 matches at 7 bases. Germline V CDR1 and CDR2: SGHNT, YENEEA. The CDR3 is made up of 15 amino acids. After removal of 5 bases from V and 3 bases from J, the junction contained 9 bases not matched to a gene. The CDR3 coding sequence is TGTGCCAGCAGCCCACGGACAGGAAGACACACTGAAGCTTTCTTT. As protein: CASSPRTGRHTEAFF.

This clonotype was seen a handful of times. V gene TRBV28 combines with J gene TRBJ1-2, with a possible D match to TRBD1 (6 bases). With 5 bases removed from V and 2 bases from J, the gap between germline ends came to 15 bases. The germline gives CDR1 MDHEN, CDR2 SYDVKM. This CDR3 is built from 15 residues. Here the CDR3 reads CASSKSGVQNYGYTF. In DNA, the CDR3 is TGTGCCAGCAGTAAATCAGGGGTACAGAACTATGGCTACACCTTC.

This clonotype showed up many times. The DNA for the CDR3 is TGTGCCAGCAGCTTAGCGATCAATCAGCCCCAGCATTTT. It is translated as CASSLAINQPQHF. The V call is TRBV7-2, the J call TRBJ1-5, with D hard to call. Per germline, CDR1 SGHTA and CDR2 FQGNSA. Trimming cost V 0 bases and J 3 bases, with 3 bases left between them. The length of the CDR3 is 13 residues.